Detailed here is one T cell receptor beta chain. What it binds is not known. The data are from a study of cytomegalovirus exposure and HLA in healthy donors. Points from the study as a whole: Cytomegalovirus association was assigned to approximately 160 TCR beta chains.

The PCR had 60 Vbeta and 13 Jbeta primers. Method: immunoSEQ multiplex PCR; TCRdb's copy keeps in-frame clones and lacks some. The repertoire holds 200,000 or so clones, with 60% to 80% as singletons. The sequenced material came from PBMCs. This clonotype originated in a young man in good health and CMV-seronegative.

In DNA form, the CDR3 reads TGTGCCAGCAGCTCTCAGCGGGGGTTCACAGATACGCAGTATTTT. This sequence encodes CASSSQRGFTDTQYF. V is TRBV7-2 and J is TRBJ2-3; TRBD2 agrees at 8 bases. The V and J ends lost 4 bases and 2 bases, in that order; junction bases with no gene match: 5. The germline V gene has CDR1 SGHTA and CDR2 FQGNSA. This CDR3 contains 15 residues.